The TCR beta chain described here comes from a study of Ad26.COV2.S vaccination and SARS-CoV-2 variants. Study context: Participant was drawn from the COV1001 Ad26.COV2.S trial arm. Ad26.COV2.S, an intramuscular injection, was given once or twice 56 days apart. The study, taken as a whole, reports: Those who received the vaccine showed greater spike-specific TCR breadth than those given placebo.

TCRdb keeps only in-frame clones here, not all; method: immunoSEQ multiplex PCR. The table lists approximately 340,000 clones, 80% to 90% of them singletons. As for treatment: around 19 received Ad26.COV2.S at low or high dose, single or two shots; about five received placebo; per-sample allocation not given. Collection of the samples took place on day 63 after the first injection of vaccine or placebo. Built on an Ad26 vector, the vaccine expressed Wuhan-strain SARS-CoV-2 spike. Concerning this clone: Its antigen is as yet unknown.

The sample consisted of peripheral blood, taken in a trial of Ad26.COV2.S vaccine versus placebo. This clonotype originated in a person aged 18-60 years who received the Ad26.COV2.S COVID-19 vaccine or a placebo.

CDR3 loop: CSVGSGGTNTGELFF. The CDR3 nucleotides are TGCAGCGTTGGTAGCGGGGGTACTAACACCGGGGAGCTGTTTTTT. This rearrangement joins TRBV29-1 to TRBJ2-2; 9 bases fit TRBD2. Germline V gene data show CDR1 as SQVTM and CDR2 as ANQGSEA. CDR3 length equals 15 residues. V lost 4 bases to trimming and J lost 2 bases; unmatched junction nucleotides: 5.